The 28 T cell receptor beta chains below all came from one sample that was sequenced in a study of blood T cells in healthy people across ages. PCR was performed a second time for about 6 to 12 cycles using a sample-barcoded 5' primer and a J-beta primer mix. MiXCR was run by TCRdb on the 5' RACE reads, yielding one entry per CDR3 protein. The sample gives about 1 million distinct CDR3 sequences, 40% to 45% of which show up once; approximately 17% is in the top ten. Sequencing was done on a sample of blood. The receptor set was obtained from a woman aged 55 to 70 in good health.

The chain recombines TRBV25-1 with TRBJ2-5, with D possibly matching TRBD2 (5 bases). CDR1 is MGHDK and CDR2 is SYGVNS in the germline V gene. Trimming stripped 6 bases from V and 5 bases from J, with 19 bases between. The CDR3 is 15 amino acids. This chain's CDR3 is CASRSDFSFGETQYF. CDR3 in DNA: TGTGCCAGCAGGTCGGACTTTTCTTTTGGTGAGACCCAGTACTTC.

The table lists this clonotype with a few counts. The chain combines TRBV12-3 or TRBV12-4 with TRBJ1-2; 7 bases align to TRBD1. This CDR3 has 14 residues. Germline trimming cut 5 bases from V and 1 base from J; bases unmatched to any gene: 4. DNA for the CDR3: TGTGCCAGCAGTCCTCAGGGGGTTAACTATGGCTACACCTTC. Translating it yields CASSPQGVNYGYTF.

This clonotype was detected a few times. The V call is TRBV29-1, the J call TRBJ2-1; tentatively, D is TRBD1 (6 bases). This CDR3 is built from 15 residues. Trimming took 7 bases from V and 0 from J, leaving 16 bases between them. Germline V lookup: CDR1 SQVTM, CDR2 ANQGSEA. This CDR3 reads CSAGTSKGSYNEQFF. CDR3 nucleotide sequence: TGCAGCGCAGGGACATCTAAGGGCTCCTACAATGAGCAGTTCTTC.

This clonotype was seen only once. The V and J genes are TRBV7-9 and TRBJ1-5; D is unclear. This CDR3 is 14 amino acids long. From germline, CDR1 is SEHNR and CDR2 FQNEAQ (reference sequence). The V end lost 5 bases, the J end lost 5 bases, and 13 bases lay between the germline ends. The CDR3 DNA reads TGTGCCAGCAGCCCCAAGGGCCAGGATCAGCCCCAGCATTTT. This translates into CASSPKGQDQPQHF.

This chain uses TRBV6-4 with TRBJ2-3; the match to TRBD2 covers 7 bases. V shed 3 bases and J 2 bases; nucleotides not matched to a gene: 2. This CDR3 spans 14 amino acids. Germline V gives CDR1 MRHNA, CDR2 SNTAGT. The CDR3 sequence is CASSESGNTDTQYF. For the CDR3, the DNA is TGTGCCAGCAGTGAGAGCGGGAACACAGATACGCAGTATTTT.

The V and J genes are TRBV5-1 and TRBJ2-3; perhaps TRBD1 as D (6 bases). The germline V and J ends were trimmed by 2 bases and 0 bases, with 19 bases remaining between them. The CDR3 extends over 18 amino acids. Germline V gene sequence: CDR1 SGHRS, CDR2 YFSETQ. Written as DNA, the CDR3 is TGCGCCAGCAGCTTAAAACAGGGCGTACGCCCTAGCACAGATACGCAGTATTTT. Protein sequence: CASSLKQGVRPSTDTQYF.

The chain employs TRBV14 and TRBJ2-1, with 8 bases matching TRBD2. In germline, CDR1 is SGHDN, CDR2 FVKESK. The junction had 5 bases not matched to a gene; V was cut back by 4 bases and J by 3 bases. The CDR3 sequence is 15 residues long. CDR3 sequence (DNA): TGTGCCAGCAGCCCCCGGACTAGCCACTACAATGAGCAGTTCTTC. Encoded protein: CASSPRTSHYNEQFF.

This clonotype was found once. The CDR3 sequence is CASSTGVEQETQYF. As DNA, the CDR3 is TGTGCCAGCAGTACGGGGGTGGAACAAGAGACCCAGTACTTC. V usage is TRBV6-5 and J usage is TRBJ2-5, with D possibly TRBD2 on 6 matching bases. The CDR3 has 14 amino acids. The germline V and J ends were trimmed by 5 bases and 2 bases, with 12 bases remaining between them. Germline lookup yields CDR1 MNHEY and CDR2 SVGAGI.

V and J are TRBV3-1 and TRBJ2-6, with a tentative D call TRBD2 (5 bases). V was cut by 1 base and J by 0 bases, with 16 bases left in between. The CDR3 runs 19 residues. Germline V gives CDR1 LGHDT, CDR2 YNNKEL (reference sequence). CDR3 sequence reads: CASSQGVARKDSGANVLTF. The CDR3 DNA follows: TGTGCCAGCAGCCAAGGGGTAGCGCGGAAGGACTCTGGGGCCAACGTCCTGACTTTC.

This chain joins TRBV7-9 and TRBJ2-1, with D perhaps matching TRBD1 (5 bases). Germline loops: CDR1 SEHNR, CDR2 FQNEAQ (reference sequence). V was pared by 1 base and J by 6 bases, with 10 bases between. The CDR3 sequence is 14 residues long. CDR3 nucleotide sequence: TGTGCCAGCAGCTTAGACAGCAGGGTCAATGAGCAGTTCTTC. This encodes CASSLDSRVNEQFF. Using reference TRBV7-9 and TRBJ2-1 for the parts outside the CDR3, the full variable domain is DTGVSQNPRHKITKRGQNVTFRCDPISEHNRLYWYRQTLGQGPEFLTYFQNEAQLEKSRLLSDRFSAERPKGSFSTLEIQRTEQGDSAMYLCASSLDSRVNEQFFGPGTRLTVL.

In this sample, this clonotype turned up a few times. J is TRBJ2-3 and V is TRBV10-3; 13 bases are a match to TRBD2. The CDR3 spans 16 residues. Germline CDR1 ENHRY, CDR2 SYGVKD. The junction had 7 bases not matched to a gene; V was cut back by 10 bases and J by 0 bases. CDR3 protein: CASKGTSGVSTDTQYF. The CDR3 DNA follows: TGTGCCAGCAAGGGGACTAGCGGGGTTAGCACAGATACGCAGTATTTT.

The CDR3 DNA reads TGCGCCAGCAGCTCGACCGATTACGAGGCCGGGGAGCTGTTTTTT. Its translation is CASSSTDYEAGELFF. V gene TRBV5-1 combines with J gene TRBJ2-2; D is unresolved. The CDR3 consists of 15 residues. Trimming removed 3 bases from V and 6 bases from J, with 15 bases in between. CDR1 and CDR2 (germline): SGHRS, YFSETQ.

In its sample, this clonotype was seen a few times. This chain uses TRBV7-9 with TRBJ2-1; D is undetermined. V lost 0 bases and J lost 6, with 9 bases in between. Germline V gene lookup returns CDR1 SEHNR and CDR2 FQNEAQ (reference sequence). This CDR3 is 14 amino acids long. In nucleotides, the CDR3 is TGTGCCAGCAGCTTAGCGCTGAGGCCCAATGAGCAGTTCTTC. Translation: CASSLALRPNEQFF.

The gene calls are TRBV4-1 and TRBJ2-5; D is ambiguous. CDR1 is MGHRA and CDR2 is YSYEKL in the germline V gene. CDR3 length equals 15 residues. The germline V and J ends were trimmed by 0 bases and 0 bases, with 8 bases remaining between them. The CDR3 here is CASSQDGEDQETQYF. The DNA for the CDR3 is TGCGCCAGCAGCCAAGATGGGGAAGACCAAGAGACCCAGTACTTC.

This sequence joins TRBV4-1 and TRBJ2-3, with a possible D match to TRBD2 (6 bases). The CDR3 has 17 residues. Germline values: CDR1 MGHRA, CDR2 YSYEKL. V lost 0 bases and J 3 bases, leaving 16 bases between the germline ends. The CDR3 DNA reads as TGCGCCAGCAGCCAAGACCGTGGCGGGGAGGTTACAGATACGCAGTATTTT. Residues: CASSQDRGGEVTDTQYF.

The chain links TRBV3-1 to TRBJ2-1, with no clear D. Trimming removed 4 bases at V and 10 bases at J, with 14 bases between. The germline V gene encodes CDR1 LGHDT and CDR2 YNNKEL (reference sequence). There are 13 residues in the CDR3. The CDR3 loop reads CASSLDELGEQFF. The CDR3 DNA reads as TGTGCCAGCAGCCTCGATGAGTTGGGGGAGCAGTTCTTC.

V is TRBV6-5 and J is TRBJ2-7, with 9 bases fitting TRBD1. V was clipped by 2 bases and J by 3 bases; unmatched bases: 5. The germline gives CDR1 MNHEY, CDR2 SVGAGI. This CDR3 spans 15 amino acids. The CDR3 reads CASSYQMDRGYEQYF. CDR3 nucleotide sequence: TGTGCCAGCAGTTACCAAATGGACAGGGGCTACGAGCAGTACTTC.

This clonotype has a single count. A junction boundary mismatches the germline segment, possibly from a read error. V is TRBV4-1 and J is TRBJ2-4; 7 nucleotides agree with TRBD1. The J call may be faulty, since TRBJ2-7 better matches the DNA end. Germline V CDR1 and CDR2: MGHRA, YSYEKL. The CDR3 length is 14 residues. CDR3 in DNA: TGCGCCAGCGGCCAAGCACAGGGGTACTACGAGCAGTACTTC. Protein: CASGQAQGYYEQYF.

The gene calls are TRBV6-1 and TRBJ1-1; tentative D call: TRBD1 (6 bases). In germline, CDR1 is MNHNS, CDR2 SASEGT. Deletions cut 7 bases from V and 4 bases from J, with 16 bases between. CDR3 size: 14 residues. The CDR3 sequence: CASNLQGMSTEAFF. The CDR3 DNA follows: TGTGCCAGCAACCTTCAGGGGATGAGCACTGAAGCTTTCTTT.

This clonotype has a single count. This chain links TRBV20-1 with TRBJ2-1; 10 bases map to TRBD2. This CDR3 contains 14 residues. Trimming took 4 bases from V and 9 from J; bases not matched to a gene: 9. Per germline, CDR1 DFQATT and CDR2 SNEGSKA (reference sequence). CDR3 DNA sequence: TGCAGTGCTACCCCTAGCGGGAGAGGGGGTGAGCAGTTCTTC. Translated: CSATPSGRGGEQFF.

Note on this clonotype: Possible read error: a much larger clone is one base away. The V and J genes are TRBV29-1 and TRBJ2-7, with 10 positions matching TRBD1. The V gene's germline CDR1 is SQVTM and CDR2 ANQGSEA. This CDR3 region has 13 residues. The CDR3 coding sequence is TGCAGCGTTGACGGGACAGGGGCCTACGAGCAGAACTTC. It is translated as CSVDGTGAYEQNF.

Remarks on this clonotype: Germline is not matched at one junction end, which may reflect a read error. The chain couples TRBV20-1 to TRBJ2-3, with 9 nucleotides matching TRBD1. Per germline, CDR1 DFQATT and CDR2 SNEGSKA (reference sequence). This CDR3 region has 16 residues. The CDR3 DNA follows: TGCAGTGCTAGAGGAAACAACAGGGGGCATGGAGATGCGCAGTATTTT. It codes for CSARGNNRGHGDAQYF.

This clonotype has only a few counts. The chain couples TRBV12-3 or TRBV12-4 to TRBJ2-7; TRBD2 aligns across 8 bases. J lost 6 bases, V lost 3 bases, and 10 bases had no gene match. The CDR3 has 15 amino acids. CDR3 residues: CASSLRTGLVVEQYF. Here the CDR3 DNA reads TGTGCCAGCAGTTTGCGGACGGGACTAGTAGTCGAGCAGTACTTC.

Only one count was recorded for this clonotype. V is TRBV20-1 and J is TRBJ2-3; no clear D. V was trimmed by 6 bases and J by 2 bases, leaving 12 bases between them. Germline CDR1 and CDR2: DFQATT and SNEGSKA (reference sequence). This CDR3 is built from 13 residues. CDR3 bases: TGCAGTGCCAGACCGGGCCACACAGATACGCAGTATTTT. Amino acid sequence: CSARPGHTDTQYF.

The V call is TRBV7-6, the J call TRBJ2-5, with D possibly TRBD2 on 6 matching bases. This CDR3 is 16 amino acids long. CDR1 is SGHVS and CDR2 is FNYEAQ in the germline V gene. V was shortened by 1 base and J by 11 bases, with 23 bases between the two germline ends. CDR3 bases: TGTGCCAGCAGCTTAGTTAATACGGGAGTCGGGAATGAGCAGTACTTC. Its translation is CASSLVNTGVGNEQYF.

This clonotype was seen just once. The chain links TRBV6-5 to TRBJ1-6; maybe TRBD1 (5 bases). The V gene's germline CDR1 is MNHEY and CDR2 SVGAGI. Trimming left V 5 bases short and J 8 bases short, with 16 bases between. The CDR3 has 15 amino acids. DNA of the CDR3: TGTGCCAGCAGTAACGGGGGACGGGTTGATTCACCCCTCCACTTT. Translation gives CASSNGGRVDSPLHF.

The sample holds a few counts of this clonotype. This sequence joins TRBV2 and TRBJ1-4; D not certain. CDR3 length: 12 residues. The V and J ends lost 10 bases and 8 bases respectively, with 14 bases between them. Germline V gives CDR1 SNHLY, CDR2 FYNNEI. CDR3 loop: CATSSHGEKLFF. The CDR3 nucleotides are TGTGCCACCAGCTCCCATGGGGAAAAACTGTTTTTT.

The chain employs TRBV9 and TRBJ2-7; 8 bases map to TRBD1. Germline CDR1 is SGDLS and CDR2 is YYNGEE. With 2 bases clipped from V and 3 bases from J, the junction kept 4 bases outside the gene matches. This CDR3 is 14 amino acids long. The CDR3 DNA sequence: TGTGCCAGCAGCGTGGGGGACAGGCACTACGAGCAGTACTTC. Translating gives CASSVGDRHYEQYF. The full variable domain, with the rest looked up from reference TRBV9 and TRBJ2-7, is DSGVTQTPKHLITATGQRVTLRCSPRSGDLSVYWYQQSLDQGLQFLIQYYNGEERAKGNILERFSAQQFPDLHSELNLSSLELGDSALYFCASSVGDRHYEQYFGPGTRLTVT.